This entry features one TCR beta chain sequence. Its antigen has not been determined. The sample holds no much larger clone one base away, and base qualities are not on file. Libraries were constructed by the immunoSEQ multiplex PCR assay. The table was pulled from immuneACCESS by TCRdb, which kept in-frame rearrangements only. Such tables lose some clones; where checked, under half of the loss comes from unresolved V genes, and the rest has no known cause. The sample includes about 24,000 clones, with about 60% observed a single time. Jointly, the top ten make up around 12% of the sample. Memory CD4+ T cells were sorted ex vivo from peripheral blood of narcolepsy patients and healthy controls for TCR Vbeta sequencing. This record comes from a study of T cells in narcolepsy (dated by TCRdb to 2016 to 2018). In terms of the full investigation: Patients with narcolepsy type 1 or type 2 (NT1, NT2) and healthy control donors were enrolled in the study. To look for autoreactive T cells in narcolepsy patients that target self-antigens of hypocretin neurons (hypocretin, TRIB2), the study used TCR Vbeta sequencing to follow clonotypes in blood and CSF.

Based on the germline V gene, the CDR1 and CDR2 sequences are SGHTA and FQGNSA. Cut back by 4 bases and 4 bases, the V and J ends lie 20 bases apart. The CDR3 holds 16 amino acids from the cysteine to the phenylalanine. Of the read, only the CDR3 DNA is kept; its 48 bases are in frame from base 1. What the study reported, not specific to this receptor: According to the report, autoreactive clonotypes were detected serially in the blood of the same patients and of different patients, but not in healthy controls. No sequences matching autoreactive T cell clones were present in some of the blood memory CD4+ repertoires from patients and controls. Patients and controls had comparable numbers of sequenced blood memory CD4+ clonotypes, averaging about 37,000 and 33,000, respectively. Plots comparing CSF and blood CD4+ T cell clonotypes from the same patient highlighted HCRT-specific and TRIB2-specific autoreactive clonotypes.

The receptor comes from a human donor in good health. In this chain, TRBV7-2 is recombined with TRBJ2-7; a tentative D call is TRBD1 (5 bases match). The sample was memory (CD45RA-) CD4+ T cells from blood. The cell subset or site label for this specimen denotes: memory T cells sorted ex vivo from peripheral blood. This receptor has the CDR3 CASSSWAGSLSYEQYF. The nucleotides read TGTGCCAGCAGCTCGTGGGCAGGGTCTCTGTCGTACGAGCAGTACTTC.